The rows below give T cell receptor beta chains drawn from one sample of a study of cytomegalovirus exposure and HLA in healthy donors. Profiled with immunoSEQ multiplex PCR; TCRdb holds only in-frame clones, not every one. The sample includes approximately 91,000 clones, approximately 89% of them seen just once. The sequencing input was PBMCs. The origin of the receptors is a man under 40 in good health and CMV-seropositive. CDR3s include the opening cysteine and the closing phenylalanine or tryptophan. D genes are given only for firm matches. Clone size is stated in some rows and not others, as once, few, many or a class when expanded.

>-|TRBJ2-5|-|TRBV7-9
TGTGCCAGCAAAAAACAGTACCAAGAGACCCAGTACTTC
CASKKQYQETQYF
>-|TRBJ2-5|-|TRBV14
TGTGCCAGCAGCCAAGTACAGGGAAGTCCCCAGTACTTC
CASSQVQGSPQYF
>-|TRBJ2-5|-|TRBV19
TGTGCCAGTAGTCATGATTTGGAGCAAGAGACCCAGTACTTC
CASSHDLEQETQYF
>-|TRBJ1-3|-|TRBV6-6
TGTGCCAGCACCTTTACCCCTCGGGAGCCTGGAAACACCATATATTTT
CASTFTPREPGNTIYF
>-|TRBJ2-1|-|TRBV11-3
TGTGCCAGCAGCTACCGCTTTTCCGGGTTTAATGAGCAGTTCTTC
CASSYRFSGFNEQFF
>-|TRBJ2-1|-|TRBV28
TGTGCCAGCAGTTCAGGTTCGGTGGCCTACAATGAGCAGTTCTTC
CASSSGSVAYNEQFF
>-|TRBJ1-4|-|TRBV6-5
TGTGCCAGCAGAACCCAGGGATACGGAAAACTGTTTTTT
CASRTQGYGKLFF
>once|TRBJ2-5|TRBD2|TRBV29-1
TGCAGCGCCCCGACCCCTAGCGGGCCCGATGGGGCCCAAGAGACCCAGTACTTC
CSAPTPSGPDGAQETQYF
>-|TRBJ1-2|-|TRBV14
TGTGCCAGCAGCCCCACCGGGACACCAATCTATGGCTACACCTTC
CASSPTGTPIYGYTF
>-|TRBJ2-7|TRBD2|TRBV11-2
TGTGCCAGCAGCCCCTTTCCTAGCGGGGACCTCTACGAGCAGTACTTC
CASSPFPSGDLYEQYF